This is a list of T cell receptor beta chains from one sample in a study of blood T cell repertoires in COVID-19. Sequenced by immunoSEQ multiplex PCR; TCRdb stores in-frame clones only, minus some. The table has 100,000 to 130,000 clones, about four fifths seen once. The material sequenced was peripheral blood. The receptors here all came from a woman in her sixties or seventies with acute or convalescent COVID-19. The CDR3 runs from the conserved cysteine through the conserved F or W. The order of the fields is clone size, V gene, D gene, J gene, CDR3 protein, CDR3 DNA. D genes are given only for firm matches. Part of the rows lack a size; the others show once, few, many or a class for expanded clones.

-,TRBV6-2/TRBV6-3,-,TRBJ2-1,CASSFDRHGDNEQFF,TGTGCCAGCAGCTTCGACAGGCACGGGGACAATGAGCAGTTCTTC
-,TRBV6-5,TRBD1,TRBJ2-7,CASSLDRGPYEQYF,TGTGCCAGCAGCTTAGACAGGGGTCCCTACGAGCAGTACTTC
once,TRBV5-6,-,TRBJ1-1,CASTTRGEWGTEAFF,TGTGCCAGCACCACCCGGGGGGAGTGGGGCACTGAAGCTTTCTTT
-,TRBV18,-,TRBJ1-1,CASSPANGLMNTEAFF,TGTGCCAGCTCACCAGCGAACGGACTCATGAACACTGAAGCTTTCTTT
-,TRBV6-2/TRBV6-3,-,TRBJ2-3,CASSFGAPGDTQYF,TGTGCCAGCAGTTTTGGGGCCCCTGGGGATACGCAGTATTTT
-,TRBV7-2,TRBD1,TRBJ1-1,CASSFIRQGTNTEAFF,TGTGCCAGCAGCTTCATTCGACAGGGAACGAACACTGAAGCTTTCTTT
-,TRBV2,-,TRBJ2-4,CASSEQGRPENIQYF,TGTGCCAGCAGTGAACAGGGGCGACCCGAAAACATTCAGTACTTC
-,TRBV7-3,TRBD2,TRBJ2-7,CASSALAGSYEQYF,TGTGCCAGCAGCGCCCTAGCGGGCTCCTACGAGCAGTACTTC
-,TRBV27,TRBD2,TRBJ2-3,CASSYGRGRGGQADTQYF,TGTGCCAGCAGTTATGGGAGGGGCCGCGGGGGGCAAGCAGATACGCAGTATTTT
-,TRBV19,TRBD2,TRBJ2-7,CASAGTSPDEQYF,TGTGCCAGCGCCGGGACTAGCCCGGACGAGCAGTACTTC
-,TRBV5-1,TRBD2,TRBJ2-1,CASSLQGTSGKGEQFF,TGCGCCAGCAGCTTGCAAGGGACTAGCGGGAAGGGCGAGCAGTTCTTC
-,TRBV11-3,TRBD2,TRBJ2-1,CASSPLAGGPNEQFF,TGTGCCAGCAGCCCACTAGCGGGGGGACCAAATGAGCAGTTCTTC
-,TRBV6-6,-,TRBJ2-7,CASNGLSYEQYF,TGTGCCAGCAATGGACTCTCCTACGAGCAGTACTTC
-,TRBV27,TRBD2,TRBJ2-7,CASSPLASGRAGNEQYF,TGTGCCAGCAGTCCTCTGGCTAGCGGGAGGGCCGGTAACGAGCAGTACTTC
-,TRBV3-1/TRBV3-2,TRBD1,TRBJ1-4,CASRAGPGQGKTNEKLFF,TGTGCCAGCCGTGCAGGACCGGGACAGGGGAAAACTAATGAAAAACTGTTTTTT
-,TRBV19,-,TRBJ1-5,CASTPRVESNQPQHF,TGTGCCAGTACCCCCCGGGTGGAGAGCAATCAGCCCCAGCATTTT